These T cell receptor beta chains were read from a single sample in a study of cytomegalovirus exposure and HLA in healthy donors. Repertoires were generated with immunoSEQ multiplex PCR, while TCRdb's copy carries only in-frame clones and drops some. Found here are about 140,000 clones, around 75% of them singletons; the top ten hold under 2%. Sequences were obtained from PBMCs. The source of these receptors is a woman aged 25 to 45 in good health and CMV-seronegative. Each CDR3 is given with its conserved first and last residue. The D gene is left open where the match is weak. For some rows the clone size is stated as once, few or many, or as a class when expanded; others skip it.

>.|.|TRBJ2-2|11|TRBV11-2
CASSSYGELFF
TGTGCCAGCAGCTCCTACGGGGAGCTGTTTTTT
>TRBD2|.|TRBJ2-7|16|TRBV7-8
CASSLSRLGRGYEQYF
TGTGCCAGCAGCTTAAGTAGGCTTGGGAGGGGCTACGAGCAGTACTTC
>.|.|TRBJ2-7|13|TRBV15
CATSRFGGLEQYF
TGTGCCACCAGCAGATTCGGGGGGCTCGAGCAGTACTTC
>.|.|TRBJ2-3|13|TRBV6-5
CASSYSSTDTQYF
TGTGCCAGCAGTTATTCTAGCACAGATACGCAGTATTTT
>TRBD1|.|TRBJ1-6|17|TRBV27
CASSLVIGQGASGPLHF
TGTGCCAGCAGTTTAGTAATAGGACAGGGGGCATCGGGACCCCTCCACTTT
>.|few|TRBJ2-5|13|TRBV6-1
CASSEVQEETQYF
TGTGCCAGCAGTGAAGTACAGGAAGAGACCCAGTACTTC
>TRBD1|.|TRBJ2-7|15|TRBV19
CASSTSGTVIPEQYF
TGTGCCAGTAGTACGTCCGGGACAGTAATCCCCGAGCAGTACTTC
>.|.|TRBJ1-5|15|TRBV28
CASSLLGHDGQPQHF
TGTGCCAGCAGTTTATTGGGACATGACGGTCAGCCCCAGCATTTT
>.|few|TRBJ1-4|13|TRBV6-6
CASSLLRGEKLFF
TGTGCCAGCAGCCTGCTCAGGGGTGAAAAACTGTTTTTT
>TRBD1|.|TRBJ2-7|17|TRBV28
CASTERGLSGQGYEQYF
TGTGCCAGCACTGAGCGCGGTTTGTCGGGACAGGGCTACGAGCAGTACTTC
>.|.|TRBJ1-1|15|TRBV2
CASSEALGVGGEAFF
TGTGCCAGCAGTGAAGCGCTTGGGGTTGGAGGTGAAGCTTTCTTT
>TRBD2|.|TRBJ2-2|18|TRBV7-6
CASSLEGLASLNTGELFF
TGTGCCAGCAGCTTAGAGGGACTAGCCTCACTTAACACCGGGGAGCTGTTTTTT
>.|.|TRBJ1-4|15|TRBV28
CASSLVQGGIEKLFF
TGTGCCAGCAGTTTAGTCCAGGGTGGCATTGAAAAACTGTTTTTT
>TRBD2|.|TRBJ2-3|15|TRBV9
CASSVETSRWTTQYF
TGTGCCAGCAGCGTAGAGACTAGCCGTTGGACTACGCAGTATTTT
>TRBD2|.|TRBJ2-7|16|TRBV18
CASSRGTSGRIYEQYF
TGTGCCAGCTCACGGGGGACTAGCGGGAGGATCTACGAGCAGTACTTC
>TRBD1|.|TRBJ1-6|17|TRBV7-8
CASSLLGTGASNSPLHF
TGTGCCAGCAGCTTACTGGGGACAGGCGCTTCTAATTCACCCCTCCACTTT
>TRBD1|.|TRBJ2-1|14|TRBV6-4
CASSPGQGVDEQFF
TGTGCCAGCAGCCCAGGACAGGGAGTGGATGAGCAGTTCTTC
>TRBD1|.|TRBJ2-2|15|TRBV28
CASSLAAQGAGELFF
TGTGCCAGCAGTTTAGCGGCTCAGGGGGCCGGGGAGCTGTTTTTT
>.|few|TRBJ2-3|11|TRBV2
CGGGSTDTQYF
TGTGGAGGTGGAAGCACAGATACGCAGTATTTT
>TRBD1|few|TRBJ1-1|14|TRBV19
CASSWTGVDTEAFF
TGTGCCAGTAGTTGGACAGGGGTCGACACTGAAGCTTTCTTT
>.|.|TRBJ1-1|15|TRBV5-5
CASSLQGLWGTEAFF
TGTGCCAGCAGCTTACAGGGTTTATGGGGAACTGAAGCTTTCTTT
>TRBD1|few|TRBJ1-2|13|TRBV6-1
CASSWGQGDGYTF
TGTGCCAGCAGTTGGGGACAGGGCGATGGCTACACCTTC
>TRBD2|once|TRBJ2-1|17|TRBV7-2
CASSLAVASGSYNEQFF
TGTGCCAGCAGCTTAGCTGTCGCTAGCGGCTCCTACAATGAGCAGTTCTTC
>.|.|TRBJ2-1|14|TRBV19
CATDGGVSYNEQFF
TGTGCCACCGACGGAGGGGTCTCCTACAATGAGCAGTTCTTC
>.|.|TRBJ2-2|15|TRBV5-4
CASSLPGANTGELFF
TGTGCCAGCAGCTTACCGGGAGCGAACACCGGGGAGCTGTTTTTT
>.|.|TRBJ2-2|15|TRBV7-2
CASSSQVFSTGELFF
TGTGCCAGCAGCTCACAGGTCTTTAGCACCGGGGAGCTGTTTTTT
>TRBD2|few|TRBJ2-7|14|TRBV2
CASSITGGPYEQYF
TGTGCCAGCAGTATAACGGGAGGCCCCTACGAGCAGTACTTC
>.|.|TRBJ1-3|12|TRBV7-8
CASSTNGNTIYF
TGTGCCAGCAGCACCAACGGGAACACCATATATTTT